This paragraph covers one T cell receptor beta chain sequence. Trimming cost V 2 bases and J 12 bases, with 13 bases left between them. Looked up from germline, CDR1 is SNHLY and CDR2 is FYNNEI. The CDR3 runs to 12 residues. TCRdb's copy holds only in-frame clones and misses some; the assay was immunoSEQ multiplex PCR. Of 95,000 to 130,000 clones in the sample, 80% to 90% were seen once. The data derive from a study of control samples from healthy donors and cancer patients. The rearrangement links TRBV2 to TRBJ1-2; D remains unclear. Sequenced input: PBMCs. This sequence was found in a woman aged 50 to 60 with colorectal cancer. For the CDR3, the DNA is TGTGCCAGCAGTGAACGGGAGGCAAGGGACACCTTC. Amino acid sequence: CASSEREARDTF.